These T cell receptor beta chains were read from a single sample in a study of cytotoxic CD8 clonotypes in ibrutinib-treated CLL. Clones were sequenced by immunoSEQ multiplex PCR, and TCRdb holds only the in-frame ones, with some missing. Altogether 300,000 to 350,000 clones are present, 80% being singletons, with the ten largest covering 6.5% to 8.5%. Here the sequenced sample was PBMCs, taken before ibrutinib treatment. These receptors came from a human donor with chronic lymphocytic leukemia. Each CDR3 is given with its conserved first and last residue. A D gene is named only where the DNA matches it firmly. Clone size is shown for a subset of rows, as once, few, many or a class of expanded clone.

j_call d_call v_call clone_size cdr3_nt cdr3_aa
TRBJ2-5 TRBD1 TRBV9 NA TGTGCCAGCAGCGTAGGACAGGGGGTTAATAGCGGCTGGCAAGAGACCCAGTACTTC CASSVGQGVNSGWQETQYF
TRBJ2-2 NA TRBV11-2 NA TGTGCCAGCAGCTTAGAGTTGGCAGTAAGTCATACCGGGGAGCTGTTTTTT CASSLELAVSHTGELFF
TRBJ1-2 NA TRBV9 once TGTGCCAGCAGCGTACTTACTCGGGGCTCTGGCTACACCTTC CASSVLTRGSGYTF
TRBJ2-7 TRBD2 TRBV29-1 NA TGCAACGTTGAAGTGGGGCTAGCGGGAGACTACGAGCAGTACTTC CNVEVGLAGDYEQYF
TRBJ1-5 NA TRBV29-1 NA TGCAGCGTTTCCGAGGGAGATCAGCCCCAGCATTTT CSVSEGDQPQHF
TRBJ2-4 TRBD1 TRBV30 once TGTGCCTGGGGGGGACAGGGTTCGGCCAAAAACATTCAGTACTTC CAWGGQGSAKNIQYF
TRBJ2-7 NA TRBV15 NA TGTGCCACCAGCAGAGATCTAGGGGGGAGCGAGCAGTACTTC CATSRDLGGSEQYF
TRBJ1-1 NA TRBV5-6 NA TGTGCCAGCAGCGCCGACAGGAACACTGAAGCTTTCTTT CASSADRNTEAFF
TRBJ2-3 NA TRBV18 many TGTGCCAGCTCACCAAGCACAGATACGCAGTATTTT CASSPSTDTQYF
TRBJ1-1 NA TRBV30 few TGTGCCTGGAGTGTAAAGATGAACACTGAAGCTTTCTTT CAWSVKMNTEAFF
TRBJ2-1 TRBD1 TRBV19 NA TGTGCCAGTAAAGGACAGGGTGTAGTCCAACTGTTCTTC CASKGQGVVQLFF
TRBJ2-1 TRBD2 TRBV25-1 NA TGTGCCAGCAGTGAATATGGCGGGAGGATCTACAATGAGCAGTTCTTC CASSEYGGRIYNEQFF
TRBJ2-1 NA TRBV27 once TGTGCCAGCAGTTTTCAAGTTTCAGGCAATGAGCAGTTCTTC CASSFQVSGNEQFF
TRBJ2-3 NA TRBV30 NA TGTGCCTGGAGTGTACGGCTGGGTTGGGATACGCAGTATTTT CAWSVRLGWDTQYF
TRBJ2-1 NA TRBV6-5 NA TGTGCCAGCAGAAAGGGACCAGACCATGAGCAGTTCTTC CASRKGPDHEQFF
TRBJ2-7 NA TRBV12-5 NA TGTGCTAGTGGTTTTCCTAGTCGGAGTAGGTCCTACGAGCAGTACTTC CASGFPSRSRSYEQYF
TRBJ1-5 NA TRBV6-4 NA TGTGCCAGCAGTGAGGAGACAGATCAGCCCCAGCATTTT CASSEETDQPQHF
TRBJ1-2 TRBD1 TRBV19 NA TGTGCCAGTAGTAGACAGGGCCCCTATGGCTACACCTTC CASSRQGPYGYTF
TRBJ2-2 TRBD1 TRBV5-1 NA TGCGCCAGCAGCGTGAACAGGGGTTCGGCCGGGGAGCTGTTTTTT CASSVNRGSAGELFF
TRBJ2-7 TRBD2 TRBV7-9 NA TGTGCCAGCAGCTCTAGCGGGAACCCCTCCTACGAGCAGTACTTC CASSSSGNPSYEQYF
TRBJ1-1 NA TRBV11-2 NA TGTGCCAGCAGCTTAGAGACGGTGAACACTGAAGCTTTCTTT CASSLETVNTEAFF
TRBJ2-7 NA TRBV20-1 NA TGCAGTGCTAGAGATGTCTACGAGCAGTACTTC CSARDVYEQYF